These 27 T cell receptor beta chains share one sample of origin, sequenced in a study of blood T cell repertoires in COVID-19. Profiling relied on immunoSEQ multiplex PCR, and the TCRdb table lists in-frame clones only, not all of them. The data hold about 260,000 clones, with approximately 80% observed a single time. Input material: peripheral blood. The receptors shown here come from a human donor in a cohort sampled during active COVID-19.

The chain links TRBV28 to TRBJ1-5, with D tentatively TRBD1 (5 bases). The CDR3 is 15 amino acids. Between the trimmed V and J ends, which lost 4 bases and 6 bases, there was a span of 16 bases. The germline V gene encodes CDR1 MDHEN and CDR2 SYDVKM. CDR3 amino acids: CASSWGGIGSQPQHF. CDR3 sequence (DNA): TGTGCCAGCAGTTGGGGGGGTATTGGAAGTCAGCCCCAGCATTTT.

There are a few counts of this clone. This sequence joins TRBV27 and TRBJ2-2; 10 bases agree with TRBD2. Trimming took 6 bases from V and 3 from J; bases not matched to a gene: 7. Germline V lookup: CDR1 MNHEY, CDR2 SMNVEV (reference sequence). The length of the CDR3 is 16 residues. CDR3 sequence reads: CASRMSGRADTGELFF. CDR3 in DNA: TGTGCCAGCAGGATGAGCGGGAGGGCCGACACCGGGGAGCTGTTTTTT.

The V call is TRBV6-2 or TRBV6-3, the J call TRBJ2-7, with TRBD1 matching over 7 bases. V gave up 2 bases and J gave up 2 bases; unmatched junction bases: 6. The germline V gene encodes CDR1 MNHEY and CDR2 SVGEGT. The CDR3 is 15 amino acids. The CDR3 DNA is TGTGCCAGCAGTTACAGTCGGGACAGCCCCTACGAGCAGTACTTC. This encodes CASSYSRDSPYEQYF.

This sequence joins TRBV7-2 and TRBJ1-5, with TRBD1 identical over 7 bases. V dropped 1 base and J dropped 6; count of bases not matched to a gene: 6. CDR3 length equals 15 residues. CDR1 is SGHTA, CDR2 FQGNSA, per germline. The CDR3 coding sequence is TGTGCCAGCAGCTTAGGGCAGGGGGTTGCTCAGCCCCAGCATTTT. This codes for CASSLGQGVAQPQHF.

This clone was seen once. The chain combines TRBV7-9 with TRBJ1-3, with D unclear. This CDR3 contains 15 residues. V lost 1 base, J lost 2 bases, and 9 bases lay in between. Per germline, CDR1 SEHNR and CDR2 FQNEAQ (reference sequence). The CDR3 spells CASSLVSVTGNTIYF. The DNA of the CDR3 is TGTGCCAGCAGCTTAGTATCAGTTACTGGAAACACCATATATTTT.

The V call is TRBV7-2, the J call TRBJ1-2; maybe TRBD1 (6 bases). Germline V gene lookup returns CDR1 SGHTA and CDR2 FQGNSA. Trimming removed 0 bases from V and 8 bases from J, with 10 bases in between. This CDR3 has 13 amino acids. The CDR3 reads CASSLAQGMGYTF. The CDR3 DNA is TGTGCCAGCAGCTTAGCCCAGGGGATGGGCTACACCTTC.

This chain connects TRBV5-6 to TRBJ1-6; TRBD1 aligns across 8 bases. V lost 4 bases, J lost 6 bases, and 3 bases stayed unmatched. Germline CDR1 and CDR2: SGHDT and YYEEEE. The CDR3 has 14 residues. The CDR3 is CASSGTGFNSPLHF. The CDR3 DNA sequence: TGTGCCAGCAGCGGGACAGGATTTAATTCACCCCTCCACTTT.

The chain employs TRBV2 and TRBJ1-1; 7 bases align to TRBD1. The CDR3 consists of 15 residues. Germline trimming cut 6 bases from V and 1 base from J; bases unmatched to any gene: 8. Germline V gene sequence: CDR1 SNHLY, CDR2 FYNNEI. CDR3 in DNA: TGTGCCAGCAGGGGGCAGGGGGTAGGGAACACTGAAGCTTTCTTT. The encoded protein is CASRGQGVGNTEAFF.

This clone was observed once. J is TRBJ2-1 and V is TRBV5-4; TRBD2 aligns across 9 bases. Per the germline V gene, CDR1 is SGHNT and CDR2 is YYREEE (reference sequence). The V gene end was trimmed by 4 bases and the J gene end by 7 bases; junction bases not matched to a gene: 6. The CDR3 is 14 residues long. CDR3 sequence (DNA): TGTGCCAGCAGCCTAAGACTAGCGGTAAATGAGCAGTTCTTC. This codes for CASSLRLAVNEQFF.

The chain recombines TRBV7-2 with TRBJ2-5; 10 bases map to TRBD2. Germline V lookup: CDR1 SGHTA, CDR2 FQGNSA. J gave up 1 base and V 6 bases, and 8 bases lay outside the gene matches. The CDR3 is 16 amino acids. CDR3 sequence: CASSRKRGGSQETQYF. In nucleotides, the CDR3 is TGTGCCAGCAGTCGCAAGCGGGGGGGTTCCCAAGAGACCCAGTACTTC.

The V call is TRBV6-5, the J call TRBJ1-1, with D possibly TRBD1 on 6 matching bases. The CDR3 length is 15 residues. Looked up from germline, CDR1 is MNHEY and CDR2 is SVGAGI. V shed 1 base and J shed 1 base, with 10 bases lying between them. The CDR3 is CASSYYRVGNTEAFF. CDR3 DNA sequence: TGTGCCAGCAGTTACTACAGGGTGGGGAACACTGAAGCTTTCTTT.

The chain links TRBV5-4 to TRBJ1-4, with 9 bases fitting TRBD1. Germline V gives CDR1 SGHNT, CDR2 YYREEE (reference sequence). The CDR3 covers 16 residues. With 4 bases clipped from V and 7 bases from J, the junction kept 11 bases outside the gene matches. CDR3 in amino acids: CASSANRGRGGEKLFF. CDR3 DNA sequence: TGTGCCAGCAGCGCTAACAGGGGGCGCGGAGGTGAAAAACTGTTTTTT.

V and J are TRBV21-1 and TRBJ1-1; the table's D call TRBD1 went unverified against the DNA. TRBV21-1 is termed a pseudogene. The CDR3 has 12 residues. CDR3 coding DNA: TGTGCCAGCACCCCGGGACACCTTGAAGCTTTCTTT. Encoded protein: CASTPGHLEAFF.

This sequence joins TRBV6-2 or TRBV6-3 and TRBJ1-2; 8 nucleotides match TRBD1. Germline trimming cut 2 bases from V and 6 bases from J; bases unmatched to any gene: 5. Per germline, CDR1 MNHEY and CDR2 SVGEGT. The CDR3 is 14 amino acids. Here the CDR3 DNA reads TGTGCCAGCAGTTACCCAGGGGGCTCGAATGGCTACACCTTC. It yields the protein CASSYPGGSNGYTF.

The table lists this clone with a count of one. J is TRBJ2-1 and V is TRBV12-5, with 8 bases fitting TRBD1. V lost 3 bases, J lost 2 bases, and 6 bases stayed unmatched. Germline CDR1 is LGHNT and CDR2 is FRNRAP. This CDR3 has 16 amino acids. CDR3 residues: CASGLNTGGPYNEQFF. The CDR3 nucleotides read TGTGCTAGTGGTTTAAACACAGGGGGGCCCTACAATGAGCAGTTCTTC. The variable domain in full, with the rest retrieved from reference TRBV12-5 and TRBJ2-1, is DARVTQTPRHKVTEMGQEVTMRCQPILGHNTVFWYRQTMMQGLELLAYFRNRAPLDDSGMPKDRFSAEMPDATLATLKIQPSEPRDSAVYFCASGLNTGGPYNEQFFGPGTRLTVL.

The table lists this clone with a count of one. This chain links TRBV5-1 with TRBJ2-7, with D hard to call. The V gene lost 0 bases and the J gene lost 6 bases, with 13 bases spanning the gap. The germline V gene encodes CDR1 SGHRS and CDR2 YFSETQ. The CDR3 has 14 residues. The CDR3 here is CASSLGNLRSEQYF. As DNA, the CDR3 is TGCGCCAGCAGCTTGGGGAACCTAAGGAGCGAGCAGTACTTC. Drawing the rest from reference TRBV5-1 and TRBJ2-7, the complete variable domain is KAGVTQTPRYLIKTRGQQVTLSCSPISGHRSVSWYQQTPGQGLQFLFEYFSETQRNKGNFPGRFSGRQFSNSRSEMNVSTLELGDSALYLCASSLGNLRSEQYFGPGTRLTVT.

This clone appeared a single time. The chain uses TRBV6-4 and TRBJ2-1; TRBD2 matches at 10 bases. This CDR3 is 15 amino acids long. CDR1 is MRHNA and CDR2 is SNTAGT in the germline V gene. After removal of 8 bases from V and 8 bases from J, the junction contained 12 bases not matched to a gene. The CDR3 sequence is CASRLAGTISDEQFF. The CDR3 DNA sequence: TGTGCCAGCCGACTAGCGGGTACCATAAGCGATGAGCAGTTCTTC.

The rearrangement uses TRBV2 and TRBJ2-7; 9 nucleotides agree with TRBD1. The CDR3 extends over 15 amino acids. V lost 7 bases to trimming and J lost 6 bases; unmatched junction nucleotides: 13. CDR1 is SNHLY and CDR2 is FYNNEI in the germline V gene. This chain's CDR3 is CASKHGTGTSSEQYF. In DNA, the CDR3 is TGTGCCAGCAAGCACGGGACAGGGACTTCGTCCGAGCAGTACTTC.

V is TRBV5-5 and J is TRBJ1-3; a weak D match, TRBD1 (6 bases). The V end lost 4 bases, the J end lost 4 bases, and 12 bases lay between the germline ends. CDR3 length: 14 amino acids. Germline V CDR1 and CDR2: SGHKS, YYEKEE (reference sequence). In DNA, the CDR3 is TGTGCCAGCAGCATACAGGGTCGCGGAAACACCATATATTTT. As protein: CASSIQGRGNTIYF.

The genes are TRBV5-5 and TRBJ2-1, with D possibly being TRBD2 (7 bases). The CDR3 has 16 residues. With 1 base removed from V and 4 bases from J, the gap between germline ends came to 15 bases. Germline assignment: CDR1 SGHKS and CDR2 YYEKEE (reference sequence). This chain's CDR3 is CASSLSVAGAYNEQFF. The CDR3 bases are TGTGCCAGCAGCTTGAGTGTGGCGGGGGCGTACAATGAGCAGTTCTTC.

The rearrangement joins TRBV7-2 to TRBJ2-7; 10 bases map to TRBD1. Per the germline V gene, CDR1 is SGHTA and CDR2 is FQGNSA. Unmatched junction bases numbered 14, after V lost 3 bases and J lost 6 bases. This CDR3 has 17 amino acids. Written as DNA, the CDR3 is TGTGCCAGCAGCTTTTTCCTCCGGGACAGGGGAAAAGGCGAGCAGTACTTC. It is translated as CASSFFLRDRGKGEQYF.

This chain links TRBV4-2 with TRBJ2-7; D perhaps matches TRBD1 (5 bases). Trimming stripped 0 bases from V and 6 bases from J, with 9 bases between. Germline-derived CDR1 and CDR2 are LGHNA and YNFKEQ. This CDR3 comprises 13 residues. CDR3 amino acids: CASSQDRVGEQYF. The CDR3 region has the DNA TGTGCCAGCAGCCAAGACAGGGTCGGCGAGCAGTACTTC.

The chain joins TRBV11-3 to TRBJ2-1; D remains ambiguous. The CDR3 consists of 15 residues. Germline loops: CDR1 SGHNT, CDR2 YENEEA. Trimming shortened V by 0 bases and J by 0 bases, and 6 bases separated the two germline ends. The CDR3 sequence is CASSLEERSYNEQFF. CDR3 nucleotides: TGTGCCAGCAGCTTAGAGGAGCGCTCCTACAATGAGCAGTTCTTC.

The chain carries TRBV10-3 and TRBJ2-7; D possibly corresponds to TRBD2 (6 bases). The V end was cut by 0 bases, the J end by 3 bases, with 9 bases between. This CDR3 is 14 amino acids long. Looked up from germline, CDR1 is ENHRY and CDR2 is SYGVKD. The CDR3 reads CAISESRGSYEQYF. CDR3 DNA sequence: TGTGCCATCAGTGAGTCGCGGGGAAGCTACGAGCAGTACTTC.

The CDR3 loop is CATWLAGENEQFF. CDR3 in DNA: TGTGCCACCTGGCTAGCGGGAGAGAATGAGCAGTTCTTC. The gene calls are TRBV15 and TRBJ2-1; TRBD2 matches at 10 bases. This CDR3 is built from 13 residues. Germline values: CDR1 LNHNV, CDR2 YYDKDF (reference sequence). Germline trimming cut 8 bases from V and 7 bases from J; bases unmatched to any gene: 5.

The rearrangement joins TRBV10-2 to TRBJ1-5, with TRBD1 identical over 7 bases. Germline loops: CDR1 WSHSY, CDR2 SAAADI. This CDR3 region has 16 residues. V lost 0 bases, J lost 3 bases, and 5 bases stayed unmatched. The CDR3 sequence: CASSESPGGHNQPQHF. In DNA form, the CDR3 reads TGCGCCAGCAGTGAGTCGCCAGGGGGGCACAATCAGCCCCAGCATTTT.

The rearrangement joins TRBV7-2 to TRBJ2-7; D perhaps matches TRBD2 (6 bases). The CDR3 extends over 15 amino acids. V dropped 1 base and J dropped 2 bases, with 12 bases sitting between them. Germline V lookup: CDR1 SGHTA, CDR2 FQGNSA. Written as DNA, the CDR3 is TGTGCCAGCAGCTTAGGACTAGTTGGCACCTACGAGCAGTACTTC. Protein product: CASSLGLVGTYEQYF.